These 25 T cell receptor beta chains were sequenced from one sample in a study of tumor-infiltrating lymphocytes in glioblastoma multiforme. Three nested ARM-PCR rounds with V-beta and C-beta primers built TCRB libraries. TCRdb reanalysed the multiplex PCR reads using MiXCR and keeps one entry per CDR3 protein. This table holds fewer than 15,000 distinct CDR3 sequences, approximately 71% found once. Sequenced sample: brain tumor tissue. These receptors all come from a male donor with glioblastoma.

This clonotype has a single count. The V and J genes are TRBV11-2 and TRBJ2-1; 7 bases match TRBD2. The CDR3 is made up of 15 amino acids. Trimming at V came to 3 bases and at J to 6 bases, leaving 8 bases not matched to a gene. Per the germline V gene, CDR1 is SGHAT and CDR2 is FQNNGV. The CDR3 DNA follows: TGTGCCAGCAGCTTGGATGGGACTACCTTCAATGAGCAGTTCTTC. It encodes CASSLDGTTFNEQFF.

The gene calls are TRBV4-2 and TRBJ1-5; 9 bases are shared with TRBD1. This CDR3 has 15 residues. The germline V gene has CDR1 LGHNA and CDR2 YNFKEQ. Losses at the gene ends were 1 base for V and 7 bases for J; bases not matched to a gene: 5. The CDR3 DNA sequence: TGTGCCAGCAGCCAAGTCCGGACAGGGGCACAGCCCCAGCATTTT. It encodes CASSQVRTGAQPQHF.

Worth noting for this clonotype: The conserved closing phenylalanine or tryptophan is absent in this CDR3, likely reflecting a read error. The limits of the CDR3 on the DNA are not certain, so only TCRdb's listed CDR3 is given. The CDR3 sequence is CASNLSSGAGYGYTL. The chain combines TRBV11-2 with TRBJ1-2; the table's D call of TRBD1 was not tested on the DNA. In germline, CDR1 is SGHAT, CDR2 FQNNGV. The CDR3 is 15 amino acids in total, end residues counted.

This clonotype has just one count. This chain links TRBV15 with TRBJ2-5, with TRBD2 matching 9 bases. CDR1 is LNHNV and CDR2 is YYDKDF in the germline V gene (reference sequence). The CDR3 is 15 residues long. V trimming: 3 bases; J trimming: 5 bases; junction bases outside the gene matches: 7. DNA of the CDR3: TGTGCCACCAGCAGCAACTTAGCGGGAGAGGAGACCCAGTACTTC. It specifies CATSSNLAGEETQYF.

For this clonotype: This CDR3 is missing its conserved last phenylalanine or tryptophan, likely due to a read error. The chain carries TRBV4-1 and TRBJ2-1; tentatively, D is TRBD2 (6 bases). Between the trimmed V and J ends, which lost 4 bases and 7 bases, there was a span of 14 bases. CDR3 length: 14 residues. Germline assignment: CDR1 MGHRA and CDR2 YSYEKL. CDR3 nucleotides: TGCGCCAGCAGCCGAACGGAGGGAGGAAATGAGCAGTTCCTC. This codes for CASSRTEGGNEQFL.

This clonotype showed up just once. In DNA, the CDR3 is TGCAGCGTTGAAGATCGGAACTATGGCTACACCTTC. Translation: CSVEDRNYGYTF. The chain couples TRBV29-1 to TRBJ1-2; D is uncertain. The V end lost 0 bases, the J end lost 2 bases, and 4 bases lay between the germline ends. Germline loops: CDR1 SQVTM, CDR2 ANQGSEA. The length of the CDR3 is 12 residues.

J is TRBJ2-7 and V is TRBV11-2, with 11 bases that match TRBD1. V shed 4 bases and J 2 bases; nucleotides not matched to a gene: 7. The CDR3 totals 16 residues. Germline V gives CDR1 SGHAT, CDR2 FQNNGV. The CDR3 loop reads CASSWDRGTSTYEQYF. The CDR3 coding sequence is TGTGCCAGCAGCTGGGACAGGGGGACCTCGACCTACGAGCAGTACTTC.

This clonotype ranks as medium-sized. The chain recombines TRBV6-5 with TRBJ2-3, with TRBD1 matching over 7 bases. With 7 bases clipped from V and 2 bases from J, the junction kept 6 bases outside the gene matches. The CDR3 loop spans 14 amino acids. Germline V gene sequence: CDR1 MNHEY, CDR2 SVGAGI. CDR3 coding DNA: TGTGCCAGCAATCGGGACAGTAACACAGATACGCAGTATTTT. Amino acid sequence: CASNRDSNTDTQYF.

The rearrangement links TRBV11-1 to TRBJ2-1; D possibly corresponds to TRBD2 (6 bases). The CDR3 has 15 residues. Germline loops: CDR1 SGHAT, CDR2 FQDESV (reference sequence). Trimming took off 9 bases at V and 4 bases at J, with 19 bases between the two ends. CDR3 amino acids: CASSVLAGVYNEQFF. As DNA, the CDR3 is TGTGCCAGTAGCGTACTAGCAGGAGTTTACAATGAGCAGTTCTTC.

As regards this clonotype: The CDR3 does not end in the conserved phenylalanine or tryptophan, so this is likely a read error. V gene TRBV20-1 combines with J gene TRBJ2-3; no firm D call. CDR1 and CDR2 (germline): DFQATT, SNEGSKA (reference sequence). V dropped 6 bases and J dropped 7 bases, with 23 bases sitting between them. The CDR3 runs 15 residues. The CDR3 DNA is TGCAGTGCCCTACGGGCAAGGACGACCCTTAATACGCAGTATCTT. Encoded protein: CSALRARTTLNTQYL.

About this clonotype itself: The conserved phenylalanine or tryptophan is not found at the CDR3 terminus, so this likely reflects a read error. This CDR3 is CVSNLDRGNEQFS. CDR3 DNA: TGTGTTAGCAACTTAGATAGGGGGAATGAGCAGTTCTCC. The V and J genes are TRBV11-2 and TRBJ2-1; perhaps TRBD1 as D (6 bases). The CDR3 has 13 amino acids. The germline V gene encodes CDR1 SGHAT and CDR2 FQNNGV.

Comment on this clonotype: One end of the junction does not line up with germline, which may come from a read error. This CDR3 is CVSSNRDISYDQYF. The DNA for the CDR3 is TGTGTCAGTAGTAACCGGGACATATCCTACGATCAGTACTTC. The chain uses TRBV19 and TRBJ2-7; tentative D call: TRBD1 (6 bases). Looked up from germline, CDR1 is LNHDA and CDR2 is SQIVND (reference sequence). CDR3 length equals 14 residues.

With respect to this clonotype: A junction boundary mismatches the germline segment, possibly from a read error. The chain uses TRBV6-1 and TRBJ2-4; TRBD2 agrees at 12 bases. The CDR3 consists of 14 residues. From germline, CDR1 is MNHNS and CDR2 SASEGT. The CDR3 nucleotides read TGTGGCAGCAGACTGGGACTAGCGGGAAACATTCAGTACTTC. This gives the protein CGSRLGLAGNIQYF.

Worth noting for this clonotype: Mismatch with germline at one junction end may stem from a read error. CDR3 protein: CASSLDKGNDHSF. The CDR3 coding sequence is TGTGCCAGCAGCTTAGATAAGGGGAATGATCATTCCTTC. The rearrangement uses TRBV11-2 and TRBJ2-1; D perhaps matches TRBD1 (5 bases). The germline CDR1 and CDR2 sequences are SGHAT and FQNNGV. There are 13 residues in the CDR3.

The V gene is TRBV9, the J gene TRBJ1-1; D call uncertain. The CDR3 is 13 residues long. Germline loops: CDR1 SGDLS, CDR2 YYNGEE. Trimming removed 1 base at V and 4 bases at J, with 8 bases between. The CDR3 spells CASSVLTSTEAFF. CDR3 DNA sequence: TGTGCCAGCAGCGTACTAACGAGCACTGAAGCTTTCTTT.

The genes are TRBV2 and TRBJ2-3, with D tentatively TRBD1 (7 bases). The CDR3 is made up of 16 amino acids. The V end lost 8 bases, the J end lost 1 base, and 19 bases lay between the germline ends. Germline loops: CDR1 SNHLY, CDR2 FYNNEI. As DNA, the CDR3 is TGTGCCAGCGCGGAGGGGGCCGGAGGCGGCACAGATACGCAGTATTTT. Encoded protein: CASAEGAGGGTDTQYF.

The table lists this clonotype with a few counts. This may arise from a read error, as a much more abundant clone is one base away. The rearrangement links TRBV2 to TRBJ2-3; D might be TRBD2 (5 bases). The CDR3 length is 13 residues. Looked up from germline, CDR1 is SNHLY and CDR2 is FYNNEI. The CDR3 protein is CASSKDYTDTEYF. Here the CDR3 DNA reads TGTGCCAGCAGTAAAGACTACACAGATACGGAGTATTTT.

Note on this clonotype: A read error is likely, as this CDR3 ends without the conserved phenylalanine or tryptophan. The CDR3 sequence: CSASPLPPDRVINKQFS. DNA of the CDR3: TGCAGTGCTAGCCCCCTCCCCCCGGACAGGGTTATCAATAAGCAGTTCTCC. This chain joins TRBV20-1 and TRBJ2-1, with TRBD1 matching over 8 bases. Germline V gene lookup returns CDR1 DFQATT and CDR2 SNEGSKA (reference sequence). This CDR3 comprises 17 residues.

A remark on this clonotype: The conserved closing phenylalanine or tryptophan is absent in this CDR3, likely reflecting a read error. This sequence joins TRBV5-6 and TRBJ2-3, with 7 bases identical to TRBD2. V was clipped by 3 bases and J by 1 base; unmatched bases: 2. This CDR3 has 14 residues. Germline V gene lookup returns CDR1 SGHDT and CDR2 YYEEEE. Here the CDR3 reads CASSWGGGTDTQYL. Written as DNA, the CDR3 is TGTGCCAGCAGCTGGGGGGGGGGCACAGATACGCAGTATTTG.

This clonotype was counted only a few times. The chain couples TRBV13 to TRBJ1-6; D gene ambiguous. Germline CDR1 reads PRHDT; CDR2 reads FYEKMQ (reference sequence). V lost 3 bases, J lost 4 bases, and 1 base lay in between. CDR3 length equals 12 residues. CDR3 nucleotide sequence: TGTGCCAGCAGCTTTTATAATTCACCCCTCCACTTT. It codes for CASSFYNSPLHF.

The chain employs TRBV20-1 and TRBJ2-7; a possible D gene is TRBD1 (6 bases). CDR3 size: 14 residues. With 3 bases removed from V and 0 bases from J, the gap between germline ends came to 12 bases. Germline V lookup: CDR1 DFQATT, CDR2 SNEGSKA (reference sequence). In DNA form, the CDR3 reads TGCAGTGCTAGTAACAGGGCCTCCTCCTACGAGCAGTACTTC. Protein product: CSASNRASSYEQYF.

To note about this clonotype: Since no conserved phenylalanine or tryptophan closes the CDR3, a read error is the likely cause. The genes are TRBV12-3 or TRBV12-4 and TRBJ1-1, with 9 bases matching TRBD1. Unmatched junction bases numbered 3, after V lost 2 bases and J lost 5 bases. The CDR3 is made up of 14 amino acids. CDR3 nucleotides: TGTGCCAGCAGTTTAACAGGGGGCTCGACTGAAGCTTTCATT. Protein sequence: CASSLTGGSTEAFI.

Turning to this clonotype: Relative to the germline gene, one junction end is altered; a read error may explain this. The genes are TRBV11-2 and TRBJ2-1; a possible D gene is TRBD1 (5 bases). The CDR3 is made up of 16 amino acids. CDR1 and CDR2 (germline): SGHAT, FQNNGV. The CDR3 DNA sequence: TGTGCCGGCAGCTTAGAGGCCCAGACAGTCGTCAATGAGCAGTTCTTC. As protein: CAGSLEAQTVVNEQFF.

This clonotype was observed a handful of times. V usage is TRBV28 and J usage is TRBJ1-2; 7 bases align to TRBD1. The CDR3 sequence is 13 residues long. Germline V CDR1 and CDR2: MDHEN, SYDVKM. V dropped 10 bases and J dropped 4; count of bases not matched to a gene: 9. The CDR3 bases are TGTGCCAACAGCTCAGGACAGGCCTATGGCTACACCTTC. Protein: CANSSGQAYGYTF.

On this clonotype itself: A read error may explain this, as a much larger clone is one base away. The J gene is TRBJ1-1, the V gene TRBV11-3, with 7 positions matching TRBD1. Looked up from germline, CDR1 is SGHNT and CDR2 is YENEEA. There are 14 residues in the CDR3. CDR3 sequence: CACSSGQWDTGAFF. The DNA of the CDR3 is TGTGCCTGCAGCTCGGGACAGTGGGACACTGGAGCTTTCTTT. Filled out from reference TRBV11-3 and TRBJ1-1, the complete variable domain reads EAGVVQSPRYKIIEKKQPVAFWCNPISGHNTLYWYLQNLGQGPELLIRYENEEAVDDSQLPKDRFSAERLKGVDSTLKIQPAELGDSAVYLCACSSGQWDTGAFFGQGTRLTVV.